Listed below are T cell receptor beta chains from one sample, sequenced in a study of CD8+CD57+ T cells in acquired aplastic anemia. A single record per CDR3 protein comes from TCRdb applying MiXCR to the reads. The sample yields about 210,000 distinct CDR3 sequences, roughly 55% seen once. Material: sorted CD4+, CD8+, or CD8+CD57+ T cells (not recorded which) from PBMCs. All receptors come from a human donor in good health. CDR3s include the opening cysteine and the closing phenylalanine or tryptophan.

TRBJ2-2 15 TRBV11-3 CASSFRDSNTGELFF
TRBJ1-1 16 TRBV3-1 CASSQDIATINTEAFF
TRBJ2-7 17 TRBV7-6 CASSPTTGQGRDYEQYF
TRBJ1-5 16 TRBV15 CAASRRGTVLLEPQHF
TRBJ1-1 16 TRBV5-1 CASSQGQGAPNTEAFF
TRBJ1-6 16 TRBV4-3 CASSQGTGEGNSPLHF
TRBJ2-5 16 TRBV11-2 CASSFMTVDKTETQYF
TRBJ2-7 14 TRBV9 CASSVGDRGYEQYF
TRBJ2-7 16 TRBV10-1 CASSGDGTSEPYEQYF
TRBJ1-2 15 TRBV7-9 CASSLPDPEGYGYTF
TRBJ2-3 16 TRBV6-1 CASSPFGSGRADTQYF
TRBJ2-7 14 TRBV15 CAPTPGVDNYEQYF
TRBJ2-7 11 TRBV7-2 CASSREDEQYF
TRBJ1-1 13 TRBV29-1 CSIEEGLYTEAFF
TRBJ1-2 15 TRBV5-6 CASSLVGTAILGYTF
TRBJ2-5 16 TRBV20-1 CSARRGTRTSQETQYF
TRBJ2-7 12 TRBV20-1 CSQGTGRYEQYF
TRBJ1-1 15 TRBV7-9 CASSLSGRGNTEAFF
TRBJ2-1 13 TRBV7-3 CASGGLRGNEQFF
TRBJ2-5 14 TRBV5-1 CASTSGTSGELADF
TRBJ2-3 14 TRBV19 CASSTRVIADTQYF
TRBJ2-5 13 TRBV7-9 CASSSDRKETQYF
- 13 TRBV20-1 CSAPGLGGETQYF
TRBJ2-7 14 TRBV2 CATPGDGSSYEQYF
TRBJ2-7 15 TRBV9 CASSVGRTGGDEQYF
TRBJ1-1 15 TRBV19 CASSIGFRGKAEAFF
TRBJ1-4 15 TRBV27 CASSLDEGGYEKLFF